This T cell receptor (beta chain) was identified in a study of tumor-infiltrating lymphocytes in primary liver carcinoma. Overall study findings and caveats: There were only about 8-25% of top clones found in all five tumor regions.

Unsorted bulk tissue, roughly 19-34 mg of it, served as the source for co-extraction of RNA and DNA. Every tumor sample held more than 75% viable tumor cells. The researchers produced TCR beta cDNA from roughly 500 ng total RNA with a constant-region primer. Three rounds of nested multiplex PCR with slightly modified ARM-PCR produced TCR beta libraries. Primers for the first two PCR rounds were TRBV1-TRBV30 forward primers and a C-beta reverse primer (about 10 cycles per round). One entry per CDR3 protein, called by TCRdb with MiXCR from the multiplex PCR reads. The sample contains about 41,000 distinct CDR3 sequences, around 70% of which appear only once. This clonotype has at least ten counts. Its antigen remains unidentified. The CDR3 has 13 residues. Germline V gene lookup returns CDR1 MDHEN and CDR2 SYDVKM. Trimming took 4 bases from V and 8 from J, leaving 12 bases between them.

Source material: liver tumor tissue from sampling region 2. Subset defined: tumor region T2, inferior pole. The TCR comes from a man in his forties with primary liver carcinoma and hepatitis B virus infection. V and J are TRBV28 and TRBJ2-1; D perhaps matches TRBD2 (5 bases). The CDR3 loop reads CASSWASLDEQFF. As DNA, the CDR3 is TGTGCCAGCAGTTGGGCTAGCCTGGATGAGCAGTTCTTC.